The subject of this entry is one T cell receptor (beta chain). Its antigen is not known. This record belongs to a study of a mutant IDH1 vaccine in newly diagnosed glioma. The wider study: Former treatment meant radiotherapy, temozolomide, or both; the majority had gotten both.

The method was immunoSEQ multiplex PCR; TCRdb's version includes in-frame clones alone and lacks a portion of them. There are 50,000 to 60,000 clones in the sample; 80% occur only once, and about 6.3% lies in the top ten. Time point indicated: week 23, last vaccination. Alongside topical imiquimod, each dose of vaccine comprised 300 ug of mutant IDH1 20-mer peptide. Study-wide results and caveats: Researchers report vaccine-induced immune responses in over 90% of patients.

CDR3 length: 13 residues. J gave up 8 bases and V 0 bases, and 1 base lay outside the gene matches. Germline V gives CDR1 WNHNN, CDR2 SYGVQD (reference sequence). The chain is built from TRBV10-1 and TRBJ2-1, with TRBD2 identical over 7 bases. The starting material was PBMCs, obtained from a glioma patient whose treatment included an IDH1 peptide vaccine. The sequence derives from a man aged 35-49 years with glioma. CDR3 DNA sequence: TGCGCCAGCAGTGAGTCGGGAGGGGATGAGCAGTTCTTC. Translation gives CASSESGGDEQFF.